A single sample gave rise to the 29 T cell receptor beta chains below, sequenced in a study of cytomegalovirus exposure and HLA in healthy donors. The PCR had 60 Vbeta and 13 Jbeta primers. The method was immunoSEQ multiplex PCR; TCRdb's version includes in-frame clones alone and lacks a portion of them. Reported are approximately 190,000 clones; the ten largest clones contain 5.5% to 7.5%. The sequenced sample consisted of PBMCs. These TCRs come from a young man in good health and CMV-seronegative.

The chain combines TRBV13 with TRBJ2-7, with 12 bases fitting TRBD2. There are 21 residues in the CDR3. Trimming removed 1 base from V and 5 bases from J; junction bases left unmatched: 21. Looked up from germline, CDR1 is PRHDT and CDR2 is FYEKMQ (reference sequence). The CDR3 DNA sequence: TGTGCCAGCAGCTTAGCTTCCGGTTACGGACTAGCGGGAACCCTTTTCCACGAGCAGTACTTC. Translating it yields CASSLASGYGLAGTLFHEQYF.

The chain combines TRBV11-3 with TRBJ2-5, with a weak D call TRBD2 (6 bases). The CDR3 runs 13 residues. Germline V gives CDR1 SGHNT, CDR2 YENEEA. Trimming took off 8 bases at V and 0 bases at J, with 10 bases between the two ends. Here the CDR3 reads CASLGGDQETQYF. The CDR3 bases are TGTGCCAGCCTCGGAGGGGACCAAGAGACCCAGTACTTC.

J is TRBJ1-2 and V is TRBV11-2, with a weak D call TRBD1 (6 bases). Per germline, CDR1 SGHAT and CDR2 FQNNGV. The CDR3 has 15 amino acids. The V gene lost 1 base and the J gene lost 3 bases, with 12 bases spanning the gap. This CDR3 reads CASSLGTATYYGYTF. CDR3 bases: TGTGCCAGCAGCTTAGGGACAGCTACGTACTATGGCTACACCTTC.

The V gene is TRBV30, the J gene TRBJ1-4; D might be TRBD1 (6 bases). Germline CDR1 GTSNPN, CDR2 SVGIG (reference sequence). Trimming took off 0 bases at V and 8 bases at J, with 19 bases between the two ends. This CDR3 has 16 amino acids. CDR3: CAWSVKWQFQGEKLFF. The CDR3, as DNA: TGTGCCTGGAGTGTAAAGTGGCAGTTTCAGGGGGAAAAACTGTTTTTT.

The rearrangement links TRBV12-5 to TRBJ2-1; 8 bases line up with TRBD1. This CDR3 spans 13 amino acids. The ends lost 5 bases at V and 6 bases at J; junction bases unmatched: 3. Germline V lookup: CDR1 LGHNT, CDR2 FRNRAP. CDR3 in DNA: TGTGCTAGTGGTCTCGACAGGGGCAATGAGCAGTTCTTC. Amino acid sequence: CASGLDRGNEQFF. The full variable domain, completed using reference TRBV12-5 and TRBJ2-1, is DARVTQTPRHKVTEMGQEVTMRCQPILGHNTVFWYRQTMMQGLELLAYFRNRAPLDDSGMPKDRFSAEMPDATLATLKIQPSEPRDSAVYFCASGLDRGNEQFFGPGTRLTVL.

The chain links TRBV29-1 to TRBJ1-2; no clear D. The V end was cut by 1 base, the J end by 5 bases, with 8 bases between. The CDR3 spans 12 residues. Germline CDR1 SQVTM, CDR2 ANQGSEA. The DNA of the CDR3 is TGCAGCGTTGAAGTAGCCGGGTATGGCTACACCTTC. This encodes CSVEVAGYGYTF.

The gene calls are TRBV21-1 and TRBJ2-3; no DNA check was done on the table's D call, TRBD2. TRBV21-1 corresponds to a pseudogene. The CDR3 contains 16 residues. CDR3 DNA sequence: TGTGCCAGCACCAAGGGGACTAGCGGGAGCTCAGATACGCAGTATTTT. Translation gives CASTKGTSGSSDTQYF.

About this clone: Other nucleotide sequences from this sample produce the same CDR3. The CDR3 reads CASSLEQGGSSYNSPLHF. As DNA, the CDR3 is TGTGCCAGCAGCTTGGAACAGGGCGGAAGCTCCTATAATTCACCCCTCCACTTT. The rearrangement links TRBV11-3 to TRBJ1-6; maybe TRBD1 (6 bases). The CDR3 loop spans 18 amino acids. Looked up from germline, CDR1 is SGHNT and CDR2 is YENEEA. Trimming stripped 3 bases from V and 0 bases from J, with 15 bases between.

The chain links TRBV27 to TRBJ2-5; 9 bases are a match to TRBD2. The CDR3 totals 16 residues. Trimming at V came to 5 bases and at J to 7 bases, leaving 14 bases not matched to a gene. Germline loops: CDR1 MNHEY, CDR2 SMNVEV (reference sequence). The CDR3 nucleotides read TGTGCCAGCAGTCCTTACGCGGGAGGGCCTTCAGCGACCCAGTACTTC. It codes for CASSPYAGGPSATQYF.

The chain is built from TRBV6-5 and TRBJ1-2, with a possible D match to TRBD1 (6 bases). Between the trimmed V and J ends, which lost 5 bases and 3 bases, there was a span of 10 bases. Germline loops: CDR1 MNHEY, CDR2 SVGAGI. The CDR3 length is 13 residues. DNA for the CDR3: TGTGCCAGCAGTGCAGGGGACCACTATGGCTACACCTTC. Protein: CASSAGDHYGYTF.

V usage is TRBV7-6 and J usage is TRBJ2-7; 7 nucleotides agree with TRBD1. The V segment lost 5 bases and the J segment 2 bases; nucleotides outside the gene matches: 6. Germline loops: CDR1 SGHVS, CDR2 FNYEAQ. This CDR3 has 14 amino acids. The CDR3 sequence is CASSPTGQTYEQYF. The CDR3 DNA reads TGTGCCAGCAGCCCCACGGGACAGACCTACGAGCAGTACTTC.

The chain recombines TRBV6-5 with TRBJ1-6; D perhaps matches TRBD1 (5 bases). Germline assignment: CDR1 MNHEY and CDR2 SVGAGI. This CDR3 is 15 amino acids long. Trimming shortened V by 4 bases and J by 8 bases, and 15 bases separated the two germline ends. CDR3 region: CASSWAAGLDSPLHF. The CDR3 DNA reads as TGTGCCAGCAGTTGGGCGGCAGGGTTGGATTCACCCCTCCACTTT.

The chain is built from TRBV7-9 and TRBJ1-5; 8 bases are a match to TRBD1. Per germline, CDR1 SEHNR and CDR2 FQNEAQ (reference sequence). The CDR3 runs 17 residues. J was trimmed by 6 bases and V by 1 base; bases with no gene match: 11. The CDR3, as DNA: TGTGCCAGCAGCTTAGGATCCGTAGACAGGGGCAGTCAGCCCCAGCATTTT. As protein: CASSLGSVDRGSQPQHF.

The chain has TRBV7-9 and TRBJ2-1, with D maybe TRBD2 (5 bases). Germline CDR1 SEHNR, CDR2 FQNEAQ (reference sequence). This CDR3 is 16 amino acids long. V lost 3 bases, J lost 6 bases, and 18 bases lay in between. The chain's CDR3 is CASSLFGGPPLNEQFF. The DNA for the CDR3 is TGTGCCAGCAGCTTGTTTGGCGGGCCTCCTCTCAATGAGCAGTTCTTC.

The genes are TRBV30 and TRBJ1-2; the match to TRBD1 covers 7 bases. After removal of 5 bases from V and 6 bases from J, the junction contained 15 bases not matched to a gene. There are 15 residues in the CDR3. The V gene's germline CDR1 is GTSNPN and CDR2 SVGIG (reference sequence). Here the CDR3 reads CAWWLGTAIAHGYTF. CDR3 nucleotide sequence: TGTGCCTGGTGGCTAGGGACAGCCATCGCCCATGGCTACACCTTC.

The rearrangement joins TRBV4-1 to TRBJ1-5, with D unclear. Germline CDR1 is MGHRA and CDR2 is YSYEKL. The CDR3 totals 17 residues. The V end lost 0 bases, the J end lost 0 bases, and 12 bases lay between the germline ends. The CDR3 bases are TGCGCCAGCAGCCAAGATCTTCTCGTCGTTAGCAATCAGCCCCAGCATTTT. It yields the protein CASSQDLLVVSNQPQHF.

V gene TRBV7-9 combines with J gene TRBJ2-7; 11 bases are a match to TRBD1. There are 18 residues in the CDR3. With 6 bases clipped from V and 0 bases from J, the junction kept 13 bases outside the gene matches. Germline assignment: CDR1 SEHNR and CDR2 FQNEAQ (reference sequence). This CDR3 reads CASRGTGGTGTVSYEQYF. As DNA, the CDR3 is TGTGCCAGCAGGGGGACAGGGGGGACCGGGACTGTCTCCTACGAGCAGTACTTC. The full variable domain, rest sourced from reference TRBV7-9 and TRBJ2-7, is DTGVSQNPRHKITKRGQNVTFRCDPISEHNRLYWYRQTLGQGPEFLTYFQNEAQLEKSRLLSDRFSAERPKGSFSTLEIQRTEQGDSAMYLCASRGTGGTGTVSYEQYFGPGTRLTVT.

The rearrangement uses TRBV2 and TRBJ2-3; 7 nucleotides line up with TRBD2. Germline CDR1 is SNHLY and CDR2 is FYNNEI. This CDR3 region has 12 residues. With 6 bases clipped from V and 6 bases from J, the junction kept 3 bases outside the gene matches. CDR3 nucleotide sequence: TGTGCCAGCAGGACACTAGCGGATACGCAGTATTTT. Its translation is CASRTLADTQYF.

V gene TRBV14 combines with J gene TRBJ2-3, with 13 bases lining up with TRBD2. CDR3 length: 17 amino acids. Germline CDR1 reads SGHDN; CDR2 reads FVKESK. V was pared by 4 bases and J by 0 bases, with 4 bases of the junction left unmatched. The CDR3 loop is CASSLGLAGVSTDTQYF. In DNA form, the CDR3 reads TGTGCCAGCAGCCTTGGACTAGCGGGGGTTAGCACAGATACGCAGTATTTT.

The J gene is TRBJ1-6, the V gene TRBV5-1; D might be TRBD1 (5 bases). V was cut by 3 bases and J by 9 bases, with 10 bases left in between. The CDR3 covers 13 residues. The V gene's germline CDR1 is SGHRS and CDR2 YFSETQ. The CDR3 protein is CASSYDTGSPLHF. CDR3 in DNA: TGCGCCAGCAGCTACGACACAGGTTCACCCCTCCACTTT.

The gene calls are TRBV6-1 and TRBJ2-2; the match to TRBD2 covers 7 bases. Unmatched junction bases numbered 5, after V lost 2 bases and J lost 5 bases. This CDR3 has 15 residues. Germline loops: CDR1 MNHNS, CDR2 SASEGT. In nucleotides, the CDR3 is TGTGCCAGCAGTGAACTCGGGCGGGGGACCGGGGAGCTGTTTTTT. It translates to CASSELGRGTGELFF.

The V call is TRBV7-2, the J call TRBJ1-1; weak D call: TRBD1 (6 bases). The CDR3 consists of 19 residues. Germline V gene sequence: CDR1 SGHTA, CDR2 FQGNSA. The germline V and J ends were trimmed by 1 base and 0 bases, with 21 bases remaining between them. CDR3 in amino acids: CASSLVILGLGAMNTEAFF. In DNA form, the CDR3 reads TGTGCCAGCAGCTTAGTCATTTTAGGGTTGGGGGCTATGAACACTGAAGCTTTCTTT.

The rearrangement uses TRBV28 and TRBJ1-2; D not certain. Germline CDR1 MDHEN, CDR2 SYDVKM. V gave up 5 bases and J gave up 5 bases, with 12 bases separating them. The CDR3 runs to 13 residues. CDR3 in DNA: TGTGCCAGCAGTCAACCGCCGGGGTATGGCTACACCTTC. As protein: CASSQPPGYGYTF.

Concerning this clone: Relative to the germline gene, one junction end is altered; a read error may explain this. CDR3 in amino acids: CASRRQGTRELFF. As DNA, the CDR3 is TGTGCCTCTCGCCGACAGGGCACCCGGGAGCTGTTTTTT. V usage is TRBV7-9 and J usage is TRBJ2-2; 7 bases agree with TRBD1. There are 13 residues in the CDR3. The germline CDR1 and CDR2 sequences are SEHNR and FQNEAQ (reference sequence).

V gene TRBV19 combines with J gene TRBJ1-2; unclear D gene. The CDR3 has 14 residues. Trimming pared 2 bases from V and 2 bases from J, leaving 9 bases between. The germline CDR1 and CDR2 sequences are LNHDA and SQIVND (reference sequence). The CDR3 bases are TGTGCCAGTAGTATATTCCGGGAGAACTATGGCTACACCTTC. It translates to CASSIFRENYGYTF.

The chain couples TRBV19 to TRBJ2-4, with a possible D match to TRBD2 (7 bases). This CDR3 has 16 residues. The V end lost 5 bases, the J end lost 7 bases, and 21 bases lay between the germline ends. The V gene's germline CDR1 is LNHDA and CDR2 SQIVND (reference sequence). The CDR3 coding sequence is TGTGCCAGTAGTGTGGCCGGGGGGCTTAGTATGAACATTCAGTACTTC. It translates to CASSVAGGLSMNIQYF.

The rearrangement joins TRBV5-4 to TRBJ2-7; no reliable D call. From germline, CDR1 is SGHNT and CDR2 YYREEE (reference sequence). The V end was cut by 4 bases, the J end by 7 bases, with 21 bases between. This CDR3 contains 15 residues. The CDR3 spells CASSLTPDFLEEQYF. The DNA for the CDR3 is TGTGCCAGCAGCCTAACCCCGGATTTTCTGGAGGAGCAGTACTTC.

For this clone: Other nucleotide sequences from this sample produce the same CDR3. The rearrangement uses TRBV2 and TRBJ1-1, with 8 nucleotides matching TRBD1. V dropped 6 bases and J dropped 4; count of bases not matched to a gene: 4. Germline V gene data show CDR1 as SNHLY and CDR2 as FYNNEI. This CDR3 has 13 residues. The CDR3 spells CASSGQGSTEAFF. The DNA of the CDR3 is TGTGCCAGCAGCGGACAGGGTAGCACTGAAGCTTTCTTT. Using reference TRBV2 and TRBJ1-1 for the parts outside the CDR3, the full variable domain is EPEVTQTPSHQVTQMGQEVILRCVPISNHLYFYWYRQILGQKVEFLVSFYNNEISEKSEIFDDQFSVERPDGSNFTLKIRSTKLEDSAMYFCASSGQGSTEAFFGQGTRLTVV.

J is TRBJ2-5 and V is TRBV7-7; 7 nucleotides line up with TRBD2. The trim removed 2 bases at V and 5 bases at J, leaving 5 bases unmatched. Per germline, CDR1 SSHAT and CDR2 FNYEAQ (reference sequence). The CDR3 covers 14 residues. In nucleotides, the CDR3 is TGTGCCAGCAGCTTATCGGGGGGAGCCGAGACCCAGTACTTC. Translation gives CASSLSGGAETQYF.